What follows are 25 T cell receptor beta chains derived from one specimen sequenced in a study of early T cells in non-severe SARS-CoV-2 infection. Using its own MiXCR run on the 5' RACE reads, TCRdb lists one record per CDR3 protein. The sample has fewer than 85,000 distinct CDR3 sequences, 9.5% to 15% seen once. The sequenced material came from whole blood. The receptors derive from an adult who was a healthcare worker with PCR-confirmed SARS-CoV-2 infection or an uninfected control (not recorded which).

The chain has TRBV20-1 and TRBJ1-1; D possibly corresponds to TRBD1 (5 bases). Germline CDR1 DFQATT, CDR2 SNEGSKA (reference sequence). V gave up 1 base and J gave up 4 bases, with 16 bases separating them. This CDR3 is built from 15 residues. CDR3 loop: CSARAPRGRGTEAFF. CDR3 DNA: TGCAGTGCTAGAGCCCCCCGGGGAAGGGGCACTGAAGCTTTCTTT.

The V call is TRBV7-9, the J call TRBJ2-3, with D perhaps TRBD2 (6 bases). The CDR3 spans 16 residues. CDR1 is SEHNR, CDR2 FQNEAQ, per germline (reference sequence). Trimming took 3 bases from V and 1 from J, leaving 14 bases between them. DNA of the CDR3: TGTGCCAGCAGCTTTTACGGGAGTGGGGGCACAGATACGCAGTATTTT. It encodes CASSFYGSGGTDTQYF.

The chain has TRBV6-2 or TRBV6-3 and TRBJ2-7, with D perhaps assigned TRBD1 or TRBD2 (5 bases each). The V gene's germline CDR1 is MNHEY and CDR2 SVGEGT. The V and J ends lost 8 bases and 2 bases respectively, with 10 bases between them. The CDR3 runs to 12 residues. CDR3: CASRDVTYEQYF. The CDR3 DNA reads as TGTGCCAGCCGGGACGTCACCTACGAGCAGTACTTC.

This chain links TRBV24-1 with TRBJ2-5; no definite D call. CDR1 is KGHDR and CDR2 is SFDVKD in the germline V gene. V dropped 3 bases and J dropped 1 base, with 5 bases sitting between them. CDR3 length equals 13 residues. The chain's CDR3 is CATSDVIQETQYF. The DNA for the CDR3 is TGTGCCACCAGTGATGTGATCCAAGAGACCCAGTACTTC.

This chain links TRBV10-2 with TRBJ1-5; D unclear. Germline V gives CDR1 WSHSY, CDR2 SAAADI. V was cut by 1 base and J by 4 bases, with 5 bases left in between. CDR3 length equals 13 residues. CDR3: CASSEFLNQPQHF. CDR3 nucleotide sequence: TGCGCCAGCAGTGAGTTCCTGAATCAGCCCCAGCATTTT.

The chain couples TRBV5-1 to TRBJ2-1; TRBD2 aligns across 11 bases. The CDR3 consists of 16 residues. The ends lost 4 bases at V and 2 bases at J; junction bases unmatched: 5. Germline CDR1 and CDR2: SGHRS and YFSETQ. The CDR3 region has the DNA TGCGCCAGCAGCAAAACTAGCGGGAGTCCCTACAATGAGCAGTTCTTC. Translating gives CASSKTSGSPYNEQFF.

CDR3 nucleotides: TGCGCCAGCAACACAGGGAGCTCCTACAATGAGCAGTTCTTC. The encoded protein is CASNTGSSYNEQFF. This chain connects TRBV5-1 to TRBJ2-1; tentative D call: TRBD1 (6 bases). The V end was cut by 6 bases, the J end by 0 bases, with 10 bases between. Germline CDR1 SGHRS, CDR2 YFSETQ. The CDR3 is made up of 14 amino acids.

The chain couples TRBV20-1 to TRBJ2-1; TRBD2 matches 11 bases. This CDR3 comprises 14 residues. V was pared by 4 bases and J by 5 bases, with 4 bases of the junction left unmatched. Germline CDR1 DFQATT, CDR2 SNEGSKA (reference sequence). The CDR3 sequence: CSATRGLADNEQFF. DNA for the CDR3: TGCAGTGCTACGAGGGGACTAGCGGACAATGAGCAGTTCTTC.

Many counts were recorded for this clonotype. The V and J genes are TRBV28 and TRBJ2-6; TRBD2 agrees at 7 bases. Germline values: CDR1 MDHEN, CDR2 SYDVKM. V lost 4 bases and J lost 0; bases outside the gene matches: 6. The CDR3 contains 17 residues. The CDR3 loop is CASSYGLGISGANVLTF. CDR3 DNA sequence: TGTGCCAGCAGTTACGGACTAGGAATCTCTGGGGCCAACGTCCTGACTTTC.

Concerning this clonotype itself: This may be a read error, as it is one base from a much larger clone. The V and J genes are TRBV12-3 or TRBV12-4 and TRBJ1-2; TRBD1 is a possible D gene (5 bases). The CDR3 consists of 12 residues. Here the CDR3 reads CVSRRGGYGYTF. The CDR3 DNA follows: TGTGTCAGCAGGAGGGGAGGCTATGGCTACACCTTC.

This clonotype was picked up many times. The CDR3 bases are TGTGCCAGCAGTCTTCTAGCGGGAGTGAGCGAGCAGTACTTC. This sequence encodes CASSLLAGVSEQYF. The chain links TRBV6-2 or TRBV6-3 to TRBJ2-7; TRBD2 matches at 10 bases. The germline CDR1 and CDR2 sequences are MNHEY and SVGEGT. J gave up 6 bases and V 5 bases, and 7 bases lay outside the gene matches. The CDR3 is 14 amino acids.

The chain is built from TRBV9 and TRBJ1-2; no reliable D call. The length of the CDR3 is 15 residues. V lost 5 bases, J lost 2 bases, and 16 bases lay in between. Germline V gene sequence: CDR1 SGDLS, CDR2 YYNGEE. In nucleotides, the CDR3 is TGTGCCAGCAGACCCGGCTCGGGCGAAAACTATGGCTACACCTTC. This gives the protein CASRPGSGENYGYTF.

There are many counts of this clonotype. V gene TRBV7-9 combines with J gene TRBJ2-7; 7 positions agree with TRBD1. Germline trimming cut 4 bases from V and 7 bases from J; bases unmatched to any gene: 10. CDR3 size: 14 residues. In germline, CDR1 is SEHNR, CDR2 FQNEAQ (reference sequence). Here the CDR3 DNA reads TGTGCCAGCAGCTACGGGACAGCTTTTGAGGAGCAGTACTTC. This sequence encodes CASSYGTAFEEQYF.

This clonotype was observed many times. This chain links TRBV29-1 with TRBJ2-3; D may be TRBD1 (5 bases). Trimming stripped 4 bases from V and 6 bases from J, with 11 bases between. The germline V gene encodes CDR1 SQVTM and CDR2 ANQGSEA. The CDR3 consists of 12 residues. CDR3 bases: TGCAGCGTTGTACAGGCTGGGGATACGCAGTATTTT. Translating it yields CSVVQAGDTQYF.

CDR3 in amino acids: CASRNTVSEQFF. In nucleotides, the CDR3 is TGTGCCAGCCGAAACACTGTCAGTGAGCAGTTCTTC. This sequence joins TRBV6-5 and TRBJ2-1; D gene uncertain. The CDR3 is 12 amino acids. V dropped 8 bases and J dropped 9 bases, with 14 bases sitting between them. The germline gives CDR1 MNHEY, CDR2 SVGAGI.

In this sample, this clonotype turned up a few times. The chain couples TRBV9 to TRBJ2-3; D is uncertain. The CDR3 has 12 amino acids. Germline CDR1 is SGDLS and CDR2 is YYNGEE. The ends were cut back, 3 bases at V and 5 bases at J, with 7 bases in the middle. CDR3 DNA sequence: TGTGCCAGCAGCGATTCCGGAGATACGCAGTATTTT. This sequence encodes CASSDSGDTQYF.

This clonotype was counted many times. In DNA, the CDR3 is TGTGCCAGCAGTGAAAGGACTAGCGGGGGCAATGAGCAGTTCTTC. Its protein product is CASSERTSGGNEQFF. The rearrangement joins TRBV2 to TRBJ2-1; 13 bases fit TRBD2. The CDR3 totals 15 residues. V trimming: 2 bases; J trimming: 6 bases; junction bases outside the gene matches: 1. Germline values: CDR1 SNHLY, CDR2 FYNNEI.

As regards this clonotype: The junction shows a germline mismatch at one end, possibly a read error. CDR3 coding DNA: TGTGTCAGCAGTCAAGATTTCTACGAGCAGTACTTC. Translated: CVSSQDFYEQYF. This chain uses TRBV2 with TRBJ2-7; D ambiguous. CDR1 and CDR2 from the germline V gene are SNHLY and FYNNEI. The length of the CDR3 is 12 residues.

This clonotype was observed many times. The CDR3 nucleotides read TGTGCCAGCAGTTTGCAGCTGAATGAAAAACTGTTTTTT. This codes for CASSLQLNEKLFF. This chain connects TRBV12-3 or TRBV12-4 to TRBJ1-4; D not certain. Trimming removed 3 bases at V and 5 bases at J, with 7 bases between. This CDR3 is 13 amino acids long.

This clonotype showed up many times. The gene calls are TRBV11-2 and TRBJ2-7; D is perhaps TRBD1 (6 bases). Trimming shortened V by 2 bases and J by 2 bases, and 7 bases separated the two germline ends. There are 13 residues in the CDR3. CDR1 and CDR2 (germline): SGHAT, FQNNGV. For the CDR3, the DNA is TGTGCCAGCAGCTTAAGGACAGCCTACGAGCAGTACTTC. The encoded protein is CASSLRTAYEQYF.

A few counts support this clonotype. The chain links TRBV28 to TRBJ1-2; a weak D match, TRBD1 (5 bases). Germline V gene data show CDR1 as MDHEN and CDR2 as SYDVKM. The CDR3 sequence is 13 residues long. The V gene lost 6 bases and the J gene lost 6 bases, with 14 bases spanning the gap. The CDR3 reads CASRTTLGDGYTF. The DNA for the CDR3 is TGTGCCAGCAGGACTACCTTGGGGGATGGCTACACCTTC.

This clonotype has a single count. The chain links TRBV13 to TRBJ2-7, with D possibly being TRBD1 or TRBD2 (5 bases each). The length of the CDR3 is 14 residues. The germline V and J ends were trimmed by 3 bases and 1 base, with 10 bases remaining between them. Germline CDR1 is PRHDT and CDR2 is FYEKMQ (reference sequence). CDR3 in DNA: TGTGCCAGCAGCTTCCGGGACGGATCCTACGAGCAGTACTTC. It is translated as CASSFRDGSYEQYF.

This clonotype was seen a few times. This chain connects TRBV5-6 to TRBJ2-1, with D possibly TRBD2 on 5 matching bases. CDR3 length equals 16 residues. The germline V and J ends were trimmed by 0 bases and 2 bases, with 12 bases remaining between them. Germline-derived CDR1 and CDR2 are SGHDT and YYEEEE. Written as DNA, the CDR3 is TGTGCCAGCAGCTTGGCCTCGAGCGGCGCCTACAATGAGCAGTTCTTC. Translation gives CASSLASSGAYNEQFF.

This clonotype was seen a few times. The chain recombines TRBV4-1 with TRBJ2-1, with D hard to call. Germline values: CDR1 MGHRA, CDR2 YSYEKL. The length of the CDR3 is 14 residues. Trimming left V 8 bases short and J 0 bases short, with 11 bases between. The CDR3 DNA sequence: TGCGCCAGCTGCCTAGACATCTCCTACAATGAGCAGTTCTTC. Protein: CASCLDISYNEQFF.

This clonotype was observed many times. The CDR3 DNA is TGTGCCAGCAGTTTCTGGGACGTTACCTACGAGCAGTACTTC. It codes for CASSFWDVTYEQYF. This chain connects TRBV12-3 or TRBV12-4 to TRBJ2-7, with D perhaps given as TRBD1 or TRBD2 (5 bases each). Trimming took off 3 bases at V and 2 bases at J, with 11 bases between the two ends. The CDR3 spans 14 residues.